These 15 T cell receptor beta chains came from one sample sequenced in a study of tumor-infiltrating lymphocytes in primary liver carcinoma. Blood RNA originated from unsorted whole blood, with germline DNA additionally extracted. Constant-region priming of roughly 500 ng total RNA yielded TCR beta cDNA. Three nested multiplex PCR rounds of slightly modified ARM-PCR generated TCR beta libraries. TRBV1-TRBV30 forward and Cbeta reverse primers drove the first two approximately 10-cycle rounds. Each CDR3 protein gets one entry after TCRdb re-called the multiplex PCR reads with MiXCR. The sample lists about 310,000 distinct CDR3 sequences; 65% were seen once. The sequenced sample consisted of peripheral blood. These receptors were obtained from a man in his forties with primary liver carcinoma and hepatitis B virus infection.

The chain couples TRBV11-1 to TRBJ2-5; TRBD1 agrees at 10 bases. This CDR3 contains 14 residues. Germline assignment: CDR1 SGHAT and CDR2 FQDESV (reference sequence). The junction had 6 bases not matched to a gene; V was cut back by 6 bases and J by 5 bases. This chain's CDR3 is CASRTGQGRETQYF. The CDR3 region has the DNA TGTGCCAGCAGAACGGGACAGGGGCGTGAGACCCAGTACTTC.

Comment on this clonotype: One junction end disagrees with the germline gene, perhaps due to a read error. The chain links TRBV11-2 to TRBJ2-3; tentative D call: TRBD1 (5 bases). Germline V CDR1 and CDR2: SGHAT, FQNNGV. The CDR3 is 16 amino acids. The CDR3 DNA sequence: TGTGCCAGCAACTTAGCCAGGGCCCGCGACACAGATACGCAGTATTTT. The encoded protein is CASNLARARDTDTQYF.

About this clonotype itself: A much larger clone differs by one base, so this may be a read error. The rearrangement uses TRBV12-3 or TRBV12-4 and TRBJ2-7, with D uncertain. The ends were cut back, 10 bases at V and 6 bases at J, with 19 bases in the middle. The CDR3 is made up of 13 amino acids. This CDR3 reads CATSPGLGSEQYF. The CDR3, as DNA: TGTGCCACCAGCCCAGGTCTGGGAAGCGAGCAGTACTTC.

This CDR3 is CASSYSASWGNEQYF. The CDR3 DNA is TGTGCCAGCAGTTACTCGGCGTCGTGGGGCAACGAGCAGTACTTC. This chain uses TRBV6-6 with TRBJ2-7; D perhaps matches TRBD1 (5 bases). CDR1 is MNHNY, CDR2 SVGAGI, per germline (reference sequence). Trimming shortened V by 0 bases and J by 5 bases, and 14 bases separated the two germline ends. The CDR3 covers 15 residues.

This clonotype was observed many times. This chain connects TRBV12-3 or TRBV12-4 to TRBJ1-3; 10 bases are a match to TRBD1. The J segment lost 2 bases and the V segment lost 3 bases, leaving 1 base of the junction unmatched. The CDR3 totals 15 residues. In DNA, the CDR3 is TGTGCCAGCAGTTTGGGGACAGGGGCTGGAAACACCATATATTTT. Encoded protein: CASSLGTGAGNTIYF.

With regard to this clonotype: This may come from a read error, since a much larger clone is one base off. The chain is built from TRBV4-3 and TRBJ2-3; tentatively, D is TRBD2 (5 bases). The length of the CDR3 is 16 residues. CDR1 and CDR2 (germline): LGHNA, YSLEER. CDR3 region: CASSRSGADKGDTQYF. The CDR3 region has the DNA TGTGCCAGCAGCCGAAGCGGAGCGGATAAGGGAGATACGCAGTATTTT.

As to this clonotype: A junction boundary mismatches the germline segment, possibly from a read error. The V and J genes are TRBV29-1 and TRBJ1-3, with D unresolved. The CDR3 is 13 residues long. Germline V lookup: CDR1 SQVTM, CDR2 ANQGSEA. CDR3 coding DNA: TGCAGCGTTGCACAGAGTGTAGGAAACACCATATACTTT. Translated: CSVAQSVGNTIYF.

This clonotype appeared a few times. The V gene is TRBV5-1, the J gene TRBJ2-5; 9 positions agree with TRBD1. The CDR3 loop spans 14 amino acids. The junction had 2 bases not matched to a gene; V was cut back by 3 bases and J by 2 bases. In germline, CDR1 is SGHRS, CDR2 YFSETQ. This CDR3 is CASSWDREQETQYF. CDR3 nucleotides: TGCGCCAGCAGCTGGGACAGGGAACAAGAGACCCAGTACTTC.

Worth noting for this clonotype: At one boundary the junction diverges from the germline segment, which might be a read error. This chain uses TRBV4-3 with TRBJ2-3; D is possibly TRBD2 (5 bases). The CDR3 totals 16 residues. Germline CDR1 LGHNA, CDR2 YSLEER. The CDR3 DNA reads as TGCGCCAACAGCCAAGATGAGGGTGGGTCGACAGATACGCAGTATTTT. Translating it yields CANSQDEGGSTDTQYF.

Points on this clonotype: Since a much larger clone is just one base distant, this may be a read error. The rearrangement joins TRBV6-2 or TRBV6-3 to TRBJ2-7, with D unclear. The CDR3 consists of 14 residues. V lost 5 bases, J lost 3 bases, and 14 bases lay in between. Germline V lookup: CDR1 MNHEY, CDR2 SVGEGT. The CDR3 nucleotides are TGTGCCAGCAGTGTGGATGCAGGAATCTACGAGCAGTACTTC. This encodes CASSVDAGIYEQYF.

This clonotype has just one count. Since a much larger clone is just one base distant, this may be a read error. The chain has TRBV29-1 and TRBJ2-1; 7 bases fit TRBD2. Per the germline V gene, CDR1 is SQVTM and CDR2 is ANQGSEA. CDR3 length: 10 amino acids. DNA of the CDR3: TGCAGCGTGGGGGGGGGTGAGCAGCTCTTC. Protein product: CSVGGGEQLF.

In regard to this clonotype: A read error is possible here, since a much larger clone lies one base away. The V call is TRBV29-1, the J call TRBJ2-3; D call uncertain. Germline CDR1 SQVTM, CDR2 ANQGSEA. Deletions cut 1 base from V and 5 bases from J, with 7 bases between. The CDR3 sequence is 12 residues long. The CDR3 sequence: CSVEVGIDTQYF. The CDR3 bases are TGCAGCGTTGAAGTCGGAATAGATACGCAGTATTTT.

For this clonotype: One end of the junction is discordant with germline, which a read error may explain. V gene TRBV29-1 combines with J gene TRBJ2-5; D is uncertain. Germline V CDR1 and CDR2: SQVTM, ANQGSEA. The CDR3 is made up of 12 amino acids. This CDR3 reads CSFPLGVETQYF. CDR3 DNA sequence: TGCAGCTTTCCACTGGGCGTGGAGACTCAGTACTTC.

In the case of this clonotype: The junction shows a germline mismatch at one end, possibly a read error. This chain uses TRBV29-1 with TRBJ2-5; TRBD2 matches at 7 bases. CDR3 length equals 13 residues. CDR1 SQVTM and CDR2 ANQGSEA come from the germline V gene. The CDR3 DNA reads TGCGGCGTTGAGCGGGGCGGCAGGGATACCCAGTACTTC. Encoded protein: CGVERGGRDTQYF.

The rearrangement joins TRBV6-2 or TRBV6-3 to TRBJ2-7, with 7 bases fitting TRBD1. Germline CDR1 MNHEY, CDR2 SVGEGT. The CDR3 covers 14 residues. V shed 11 bases and J 2 bases; nucleotides not matched to a gene: 12. CDR3 in DNA: TGTGCCTGTAGTTCCGGGACAGCAGCCTACGAGCAGTACTTC. Translated: CACSSGTAAYEQYF.